Below, 27 T cell receptor beta chains from the same sample are listed, as sequenced in a study of cytotoxic CD8 clonotypes in ibrutinib-treated CLL. Sequenced by immunoSEQ multiplex PCR; TCRdb stores in-frame clones only, minus some. The sample gives approximately 60,000 clones, 54% of which show up once; 20% to 30% is in the top ten. The specimen comprised PBMCs, sampled at disease progression, from a patient treated with ibrutinib. The origin of the receptors is a human donor with chronic lymphocytic leukemia.

This sequence joins TRBV4-3 and TRBJ2-1; 15 bases are shared with TRBD2. Germline CDR1 is LGHNA and CDR2 is YSLEER. The trim removed 2 bases at V and 3 bases at J, leaving 5 bases unmatched. The CDR3 runs 18 residues. The CDR3 nucleotides are TGCGCCAGCAGCCAACTGGGGACTAGCGGGAGGATCTACAATGAGCAGTTCTTC. It yields the protein CASSQLGTSGRIYNEQFF.

The V call is TRBV4-2, the J call TRBJ2-3; 7 nucleotides match TRBD2. The CDR3 is 17 residues long. With 2 bases clipped from V and 3 bases from J, the junction kept 11 bases outside the gene matches. Germline V gene sequence: CDR1 LGHNA, CDR2 YNFKEQ. The CDR3 DNA follows: TGTGCCAGCAGCCAAAATGTACTAGCGCGTAATACAGATACGCAGTATTTT. Translating gives CASSQNVLARNTDTQYF.

This clone occurred a few times. The J gene is TRBJ1-4, the V gene TRBV5-1; 8 bases align to TRBD1. The V gene's germline CDR1 is SGHRS and CDR2 YFSETQ. This CDR3 has 16 amino acids. J lost 8 bases, V lost 2 bases, and 11 bases had no gene match. Here the CDR3 DNA reads TGCGCCAGCAGCTTAAGTACGACAGGGGTAAAGGAAAAACTGTTTTTT. Its protein is CASSLSTTGVKEKLFF.

This chain joins TRBV5-1 and TRBJ2-1; D may be TRBD2 (6 bases). This CDR3 comprises 16 residues. Germline V CDR1 and CDR2: SGHRS, YFSETQ. V lost 1 base to trimming and J lost 12 bases, with 23 bases between them. The CDR3, as DNA: TGCGCCAGCAGCTTGCACCTAGGGAGCGGGCCCAGAGGGCAGTTCTTC. It specifies CASSLHLGSGPRGQFF.

The chain couples TRBV18 to TRBJ2-7; the match to TRBD1 covers 9 bases. Germline lookup yields CDR1 KGHSH and CDR2 LQKENI. The CDR3 sequence is 15 residues long. V lost 3 bases, J lost 3 bases, and 6 bases stayed unmatched. CDR3 protein: CASSPSPGQGYEQYF. The CDR3 region has the DNA TGTGCCAGCTCACCTTCTCCGGGACAGGGCTACGAGCAGTACTTC.

This chain links TRBV29-1 with TRBJ1-5, with no clear D. Germline CDR1 reads SQVTM; CDR2 reads ANQGSEA. CDR3 size: 13 residues. V lost 0 bases and J 5 bases, leaving 8 bases between the germline ends. The CDR3 bases are TGCAGCGTTGAAGAGGGTCCCTATCAGCCCCAGCATTTT. Residues: CSVEEGPYQPQHF. Combining the CDR3 with reference TRBV29-1 and TRBJ1-5 gives the whole variable domain SAVISQKPSRDICQRGTSLTIQCQVDSQVTMMFWYRQQPGQSLTLIATANQGSEATYESGFVIDKFPISRPNLTFSTLTVSNMSPEDSSIYLCSVEEGPYQPQHFGDGTRLSIL.

The chain couples TRBV2 to TRBJ1-5; D perhaps matches TRBD1 (6 bases). The CDR3 is made up of 15 amino acids. Trimming took off 2 bases at V and 7 bases at J, with 15 bases between the two ends. Germline values: CDR1 SNHLY, CDR2 FYNNEI. The DNA for the CDR3 is TGTGCCAGCAGTGAAACCCGGGCGGGGGCACAGCCCCAGCATTTT. Translating gives CASSETRAGAQPQHF.

This clone was seen repeatedly, ten times or more. The rearrangement joins TRBV5-6 to TRBJ1-2; 9 positions agree with TRBD1. In germline, CDR1 is SGHDT, CDR2 YYEEEE. This CDR3 is built from 16 residues. Trimming at V came to 4 bases and at J to 6 bases, leaving 13 bases not matched to a gene. The CDR3, as DNA: TGTGCCAGCAGCCCCACCCGGGACAGGGCAACCCATGGCTACACCTTC. This codes for CASSPTRDRATHGYTF.

The chain recombines TRBV6-5 with TRBJ1-3; D remains unclear. Germline-derived CDR1 and CDR2 are MNHEY and SVGAGI. Trimming removed 5 bases at V and 9 bases at J, with 14 bases between. The CDR3 covers 13 residues. The CDR3 loop reads CASSPRPGSTIYF. CDR3 in DNA: TGTGCCAGCAGTCCAAGACCCGGGAGCACCATATATTTT.

There are a few counts of this clone. The chain links TRBV19 to TRBJ1-1; D remains unclear. Germline lookup yields CDR1 LNHDA and CDR2 SQIVND (reference sequence). The CDR3 loop spans 16 amino acids. The V and J ends lost 6 bases and 0 bases respectively, with 17 bases between them. The DNA of the CDR3 is TGTGCCAGTAGGGCCTCCGGGTCCGGAATGAACACTGAAGCTTTCTTT. This translates into CASRASGSGMNTEAFF.

The rearrangement links TRBV9 to TRBJ1-1, with a tentative D call TRBD1 (5 bases). The CDR3 has 10 residues. Between the trimmed V and J ends, which lost 4 bases and 11 bases, there was a span of 9 bases. CDR1 is SGDLS and CDR2 is YYNGEE in the germline V gene. The CDR3 reads CASSQGTAFF. CDR3 sequence (DNA): TGTGCCAGCAGCCAGGGAACGGCTTTCTTT.

The gene calls are TRBV6-5 and TRBJ2-7; TRBD1 matches 7 bases. CDR1 is MNHEY and CDR2 is SVGAGI in the germline V gene. The V segment lost 7 bases and the J segment 0 bases; nucleotides outside the gene matches: 3. The CDR3 length is 13 residues. The CDR3 DNA sequence: TGTGCCAGCAAACAGGGGAGCTCCTACGAGCAGTACTTC. It specifies CASKQGSSYEQYF.

Ten or more counts support this clone. This sequence joins TRBV20-1 and TRBJ1-4; 10 nucleotides agree with TRBD1. Germline trimming cut 5 bases from V and 16 bases from J; bases unmatched to any gene: 4. Germline lookup yields CDR1 DFQATT and CDR2 SNEGSKA (reference sequence). The CDR3 is 10 residues long. DNA for the CDR3: TGCAGTGCTGTTGGGACAGGGGAGTTTTTT. It is translated as CSAVGTGEFF.

The chain couples TRBV5-5 to TRBJ2-3, with D perhaps matching TRBD1 (5 bases). The CDR3 consists of 15 residues. The V end was cut by 4 bases, the J end by 2 bases, with 14 bases between. Germline lookup yields CDR1 SGHKS and CDR2 YYEKEE (reference sequence). This chain's CDR3 is CASSLRQSSTDTQYF. The CDR3 DNA sequence: TGTGCCAGCAGCCTGAGACAGAGTTCCACAGATACGCAGTATTTT.

The rearrangement links TRBV2 to TRBJ2-1, with 8 bases aligning to TRBD2. The CDR3 extends over 12 amino acids. The ends lost 6 bases at V and 6 bases at J; junction bases unmatched: 1. Germline assignment: CDR1 SNHLY and CDR2 FYNNEI. The CDR3 DNA reads TGTGCCAGCAGCGGACTAGCCAATGAGCAGTTCTTC. Protein: CASSGLANEQFF.

This clone turned up a few times. CDR3 in DNA: TGTGCCAGCAGGGCGGAGCTTAACACCGGGGAGCTGTTTTTT. Residues: CASRAELNTGELFF. This chain joins TRBV6-5 and TRBJ2-2; D not certain. The CDR3 has 14 residues. Germline values: CDR1 MNHEY, CDR2 SVGAGI. Trimming left V 6 bases short and J 2 bases short, with 10 bases between.

This clone was seen more than once but under ten times. The chain joins TRBV4-1 to TRBJ2-5, with no clear D. CDR1 and CDR2 from the germline V gene are MGHRA and YSYEKL. Between the trimmed V and J ends, which lost 2 bases and 0 bases, there was a span of 4 bases. The CDR3 extends over 13 amino acids. CDR3 bases: TGCGCCAGCAGCCAATCCAACCAAGAGACCCAGTACTTC. Amino acid sequence: CASSQSNQETQYF.

The genes are TRBV5-1 and TRBJ2-5, with D perhaps given as TRBD1 or TRBD2 (5 bases each). V was shortened by 0 bases and J by 5 bases, with 17 bases between the two germline ends. Germline-derived CDR1 and CDR2 are SGHRS and YFSETQ. There are 16 residues in the CDR3. The CDR3 nucleotides are TGCGCCAGCAGCTTGGTCGGGGCTACCCAAGCGGAGACCCAGTACTTC. Its translation: CASSLVGATQAETQYF. Full variable domain (rest looked up from reference TRBV5-1 and TRBJ2-5): KAGVTQTPRYLIKTRGQQVTLSCSPISGHRSVSWYQQTPGQGLQFLFEYFSETQRNKGNFPGRFSGRQFSNSRSEMNVSTLELGDSALYLCASSLVGATQAETQYFGPGTRLLVL.

V usage is TRBV5-1 and J usage is TRBJ2-5; D not resolved. Trimming removed 1 base from V and 4 bases from J, with 8 bases in between. This CDR3 contains 13 residues. Germline V gene data show CDR1 as SGHRS and CDR2 as YFSETQ. The DNA of the CDR3 is TGCGCCAGCAGCTTGACGGGTGGAGAGACCCAGTACTTC. It translates to CASSLTGGETQYF.

CDR3 sequence reads: CSVAGAGNTIYF. For the CDR3, the DNA is TGCAGCGTTGCAGGGGCGGGAAACACCATATATTTT. The chain links TRBV29-1 to TRBJ1-3; weak D call: TRBD1 (6 bases). The CDR3 consists of 12 residues. The germline CDR1 and CDR2 sequences are SQVTM and ANQGSEA. V gave up 4 bases and J gave up 4 bases, with 8 bases separating them.

The gene calls are TRBV28 and TRBJ1-1; TRBD1 aligns across 7 bases. V lost 5 bases, J lost 8 bases, and 5 bases stayed unmatched. CDR1 and CDR2 from the germline V gene are MDHEN and SYDVKM. There are 12 residues in the CDR3. In DNA form, the CDR3 reads TGTGCCAGCAGTCTACAGGGGCGGGAAGCTTTCTTT. Protein: CASSLQGREAFF. The complete variable domain, with remaining parts taken from reference TRBV28 and TRBJ1-1, reads DVKVTQSSRYLVKRTGEKVFLECVQDMDHENMFWYRQDPGLGLRLIYFSYDVKMKEKGDIPEGYSVSREKKERFSLILESASTNQTSMYLCASSLQGREAFFGQGTRLTVV.

The V gene is TRBV7-3, the J gene TRBJ2-7, with D possibly TRBD2 on 5 matching bases. V lost 6 bases to trimming and J lost 7 bases, with 16 bases between them. The CDR3 sequence is 13 residues long. CDR1 is SGHTA, CDR2 FQGTGA, per germline. CDR3 DNA: TGTGCCAGCAGTTTTAATACTGCGGGTGAGCAGTACTTC. Translating gives CASSFNTAGEQYF.

This rearrangement joins TRBV5-1 to TRBJ2-7; 14 nucleotides agree with TRBD2. The CDR3 has 16 amino acids. Looked up from germline, CDR1 is SGHRS and CDR2 is YFSETQ. The J segment lost 3 bases and the V segment lost 0 bases, leaving 2 bases of the junction unmatched. The CDR3 loop reads CASSLGLAGGLYEQYF. In nucleotides, the CDR3 is TGCGCCAGCAGCTTGGGACTAGCGGGGGGGCTCTACGAGCAGTACTTC.

The sample holds one count of this clone. V and J are TRBV12-5 and TRBJ2-1; 16 bases fit TRBD2. Per the germline V gene, CDR1 is LGHNT and CDR2 is FRNRAP. The CDR3 is 18 residues long. The V gene end was trimmed by 6 bases and the J gene end by 7 bases; junction bases not matched to a gene: 12. The CDR3 nucleotides read TGTGCTAGTGGAGTCTCCGGGACTAGCGGGAGGGCGGGGAATGAGCAGTTCTTC. It codes for CASGVSGTSGRAGNEQFF.

The chain carries TRBV13 and TRBJ1-3; weak D call: TRBD1 (5 bases). CDR1 PRHDT and CDR2 FYEKMQ come from the germline V gene (reference sequence). The ends were cut back, 5 bases at V and 2 bases at J, with 16 bases in the middle. The CDR3 length is 16 residues. The CDR3: CASSPPGGEAGNTIYF. For the CDR3, the DNA is TGTGCCAGCAGCCCGCCCGGGGGGGAAGCTGGAAACACCATATATTTT.

The rearrangement links TRBV7-2 to TRBJ2-2; 10 bases map to TRBD1. Losses at the gene ends were 5 bases for V and 5 bases for J; bases not matched to a gene: 5. CDR1 and CDR2 from the germline V gene are SGHTA and FQGNSA. The CDR3 spans 15 residues. The CDR3 DNA is TGTGCCAGCAGCAACAGACAGGGGGCAACCGGGGAGCTGTTTTTT. This sequence encodes CASSNRQGATGELFF.

The chain combines TRBV6-6 with TRBJ2-7; D is tentatively TRBD1 or TRBD2 (6 bases each). With 2 bases removed from V and 6 bases from J, the gap between germline ends came to 14 bases. Germline-derived CDR1 and CDR2 are MNHNY and SVGAGI (reference sequence). The CDR3 runs 14 residues. CDR3 residues: CASSYDSQGGEQYF. CDR3 sequence (DNA): TGTGCCAGCAGTTACGACTCACAGGGAGGCGAGCAGTACTTC.